Here is one T cell receptor beta chain with its context. CDR3 length equals 13 residues. V dropped 9 bases and J dropped 6 bases, with 17 bases sitting between them. Germline CDR1 reads MNHNS; CDR2 reads SASEGT. The sample comes from a study of shared clonotypes between healthy human individuals. Method: immunoSEQ multiplex PCR; TCRdb's copy keeps in-frame clones and lacks some. Here the sample spans about 500,000 clones, 77% being singletons. This chain joins TRBV6-1 and TRBJ1-1; no clear D gene. Material for sequencing was PBMCs. The TCR was taken from a middle-aged woman in good health. Some clones in this sample may be carry-over from other donors' samples. The CDR3 DNA reads TGTGCCAGTACGGAGGTTCTGCACGCTGAAGCTTTCTTT. Translation: CASTEVLHAEAFF.